Listed below are T cell receptor beta chains from one sample, sequenced in a study of prognosis after radiotherapy for stage I lung cancer. TCRdb independently ran MiXCR on the multiplex PCR reads; one entry per CDR3 protein. The table shows about 15,000 distinct CDR3 sequences, with approximately 15% occurring only once. The source was PBMCs, collected before or after stereotactic body radiation therapy (not recorded which). The receptor source for this set is a donor at least 50 years old with non-small cell lung cancer. CDR3s include the opening cysteine and the closing phenylalanine or tryptophan. D genes are given only for firm matches. Some rows mark clone size as missing; the rest say once, few, many or name a class of expanded clone.

clone size: -; J gene: TRBJ2-7; D gene: -; V gene: TRBV2; CDR3 length: 12; CDR3 protein: CASSNRRDEQYF; CDR3 DNA: TGTGCCAGCAGTAATCGCAGGGACGAGCAGTACTTC
clone size: many; J gene: TRBJ2-1; D gene: -; V gene: TRBV7-8; CDR3 length: 15; CDR3 protein: CASSVFMGLQNEQFF; CDR3 DNA: TGTGCCAGCAGCGTCTTTATGGGACTCCAGAATGAGCAGTTCTTC
clone size: many; J gene: TRBJ2-1; D gene: -; V gene: TRBV12-3/TRBV12-4; CDR3 length: 18; CDR3 protein: CASSLVGTGVARYNEQFF; CDR3 DNA: TGTGCCAGCAGTTTAGTAGGAACGGGAGTGGCCCGCTACAATGAGCAGTTCTTC
clone size: -; J gene: TRBJ2-1; D gene: TRBD2; V gene: TRBV19; CDR3 length: 15; CDR3 protein: CASSDLAGVLDEQFF; CDR3 DNA: TGTGCCAGTAGTGACCTAGCGGGGGTGCTCGACGAGCAGTTCTTC
clone size: many; J gene: TRBJ1-1; D gene: -; V gene: TRBV2; CDR3 length: 15; CDR3 protein: CASRRRDTKNTEAFF; CDR3 DNA: TGTGCCAGCAGACGACGCGACACCAAGAACACTGAAGCTTTCTTT
clone size: many; J gene: TRBJ2-5; D gene: -; V gene: TRBV7-2; CDR3 length: 12; CDR3 protein: CASSSFQETQYF; CDR3 DNA: TGTGCCAGCAGCAGCTTCCAAGAGACCCAGTACTTC
clone size: many; J gene: TRBJ2-5; D gene: -; V gene: TRBV24-1; CDR3 length: 14; CDR3 protein: CATSGGTAEETQYF; CDR3 DNA: TGTGCCACCAGTGGTGGGACGGCAGAAGAGACCCAGTACTTC
clone size: many; J gene: TRBJ1-2; D gene: TRBD1; V gene: TRBV19; CDR3 length: 16; CDR3 protein: CASKVFKTGQNYGYTF; CDR3 DNA: TGTGCCAGTAAAGTCTTTAAAACGGGACAGAACTATGGCTACACCTTC
clone size: many; J gene: TRBJ1-1; D gene: TRBD1; V gene: TRBV28; CDR3 length: 14; CDR3 protein: CASRGGQVNTEAFF; CDR3 DNA: TGTGCCAGCAGGGGGGGACAGGTGAACACTGAAGCTTTCTTT
clone size: many; J gene: TRBJ2-3; D gene: -; V gene: TRBV20-1; CDR3 length: 15; CDR3 protein: CSARNQATSTDTQYF; CDR3 DNA: TGCAGTGCTAGAAATCAGGCCACTAGCACAGATACGCAGTATTTT
clone size: many; J gene: TRBJ2-3; D gene: -; V gene: TRBV18; CDR3 length: 15; CDR3 protein: CASSPTQGTSDTQYF; CDR3 DNA: TGTGCCAGCTCACCCACGCAAGGCACATCAGATACGCAGTATTTT
clone size: many; J gene: TRBJ1-4; D gene: TRBD1; V gene: TRBV27; CDR3 length: 14; CDR3 protein: CASTRTGDNEKLFF; CDR3 DNA: TGTGCCAGCACCAGGACAGGGGATAATGAAAAACTGTTTTTT
clone size: many; J gene: TRBJ2-1; D gene: -; V gene: TRBV7-3; CDR3 length: 14; CDR3 protein: CASSARGGHNEQFF; CDR3 DNA: TGTGCCAGCAGCGCGCGTGGGGGTCACAATGAGCAGTTCTTC
clone size: many; J gene: TRBJ2-7; D gene: TRBD2; V gene: TRBV4-1; CDR3 length: 17; CDR3 protein: CASSQVLLAGVSYEQYF; CDR3 DNA: TGCGCCAGCAGCCAAGTATTACTAGCGGGAGTTTCGTACGAGCAGTACTTC
clone size: many; J gene: TRBJ1-6; D gene: -; V gene: TRBV30; CDR3 length: 15; CDR3 protein: CACQKRRGWNSPLHF; CDR3 DNA: TGTGCCTGCCAAAAGAGGAGGGGCTGGAATTCACCCCTCCACTTT